The source of this T cell receptor beta chain is a study of somatic mutations in cytotoxic T cells in rheumatoid arthritis (dated by TCRdb to 2015 to 2018). As for the study more broadly: Right after diagnosis and prior to the start of any treatment, under 35 ml EDTA of peripheral blood was drawn from patients. Sorted V beta1+ cells also underwent TCRB sequencing, and some V beta antibody-stained T-cell populations were flow-sorted at nearly 100% purity on a FACSAria II or Sony SH800. To characterize clonality, the study used TCRB deep sequencing while asking whether somatic mutations are carried by expanded CD8+ T-cell clones in newly diagnosed, untreated rheumatoid arthritis. TCRB deep sequencing was performed for some 65 rheumatoid arthritis patients and around 20 healthy controls. The median ages of the patient and control groups were essentially identical. The paper's findings and limits, for the study overall: In 8 of 65 patients the largest CD8+ clone exceeded 20% of CD8+ cells, and several identical CD8+ TCRB sequences were shared between blood and synovial fluid. No adjustment for multiple comparisons was made for the slight TRBV07 underrepresentation in patients. There was no significant difference in CD8+ T-cell clonality between rheumatoid arthritis patients and age-matched healthy controls. It was unknown which antigens the expanded CD8+ clones targeted, and their absence from virus-specific databases did not exclude viral specificity. In patients, CD8+ clonality rose with age (Spearman r ~ 0.46), which was not the case in healthy controls.

Flow cytometry confirmed the purity of CD4+ and CD8+ cells that had been isolated by positive magnetic bead selection on an AutoMACS. Initial screening for clonal expansions relied on flow cytometry with a TCR V beta antibody panel, after which sorted CD8+ fractions underwent TCRB deep sequencing for characterization. Isolation of peripheral blood mononuclear cells was done through Ficoll-Paque PLUS density gradient separation. Nucleospin Tissue or Tissue XS kits were used to extract DNA from CD4-enriched, CD8-enriched or PBMC samples, and a Qubit 2.0 fluorometer was used for quantification. The immunoSEQ assay was applied to genomic DNA for TCRB CDR3 sequencing. The published analysis was carried out like this. Published virus-specific TCRB sequences were compared with patient CD8+ clones larger than 1%, and only a few matches were found. Only productive TCRB rearrangements were included in the analyses. Defining a clone by its unique TCRB CDR3 sequence, the study calculated clonality as a productive clonality index derived from Shannon entropy. Repertoire overlap between two samples was calculated from the template counts of each clone relative to total templates per sample. Flow cytometry-measured V-gene usage correlated with V-gene usage from TCRB sequencing, with a Spearman r of approximately 0.66. In TCRdb, the immuneACCESS table is reduced to in-frame sequences with V and J assigned. These tables do not hold every clone; where another copy was compared, an unresolved V gene accounts for under half, and the others remain unexplained. That table furnishes V, J and clone size, whereas the DNA furnished D and trimming. The sample table records around 5,400 clones; almost 80% of these occur just once. Over 25% of the sample belongs to the ten largest clones.

Remarks on this clone: The antigen it binds to is not known. Within one base of it there is no much larger clone, and no base qualities were kept.

Reading from cysteine to phenylalanine, the CDR3 counts 14 amino acids. CDR3 DNA is the only sequence kept; it has 42 bases, read in frame from the first base. A distance of 11 bases separates the germline ends of V and J, which lose 4 bases and 2 bases respectively. CDR1 SGDLS and CDR2 YYNGEE are derived from the germline V gene. The rearranged segments are TRBV9 and TRBJ2-3, with TRBD2 tentatively as D gene (6 bases match). The specimen sequenced was CD8+ T cells sorted from blood. This receptor was obtained from an adult with rheumatoid arthritis. The DNA sequence is as follows: TGTGCCAGCAGCATGGACTATTCCACAGATACGCAGTATTTT. It specifies CASSMDYSTDTQYF.